The clone carrying this T cell receptor delta chain was detected a few times. The antigen remains unidentified. Thymocytes were sorted as CD3+ TCRVdelta1+ TCRVdelta2- after alphabeta T cell depletion. Sorted Vdelta1+ thymocytes were about 96% to 99.6% pure. Trimming took 0 bases from V and 0 from J; bases not matched to a gene: 21. CDR1 is TSWWSYY and CDR2 is QGS in the germline V gene. This CDR3 is built from 22 residues. The data are from a study of Vδ1+ human thymocytes. Study-level points and caveats: Donors shared many TRG clonotypes but few TRD clonotypes. Despite high sort purity, around 19% of thymic T cell receptor delta sequences were Vdelta2. Thymic TRG and TRD repertoires appeared highly polyclonal, with Gaussian CDR3 length distributions.

Sequences come from RNA converted to cDNA by reverse transcription. Multiplex PCR used pooled V-gene forward primers and a constant-region reverse primer to amplify CDR3s. TCRdb reanalysed the multiplex PCR reads via CATT. This table holds 80,000 or so delta-chain clones, around 32% found once. The sample comprised Vdelta1+ gamma-delta thymocytes from the thymus. Subset in this sample: FACS-sorted CD3+ TCRalphabeta- TCRVdelta1+ TCRVdelta2- thymocytes. The chain recombines TRDV1 with TRDJ1; 8 bases agree with TRDD3. This TCR was recovered from a boy less than two years old who had congenital heart surgery. The CDR3 protein is CALGELSRMGWGILPHTDKLIF. Here the CDR3 DNA reads TGTGCTCTTGGGGAACTATCCCGGATGGGGTGGGGGATCCTCCCCCACACCGATAAACTCATCTTT.